This T cell receptor beta chain was observed in a study of blood T cell repertoires in COVID-19. This clone was seen a single time. Measured with immunoSEQ multiplex PCR; TCRdb has only the in-frame clones, and not every one. The sample includes some 210,000 clones, 92% of them seen just once. The sequenced sample consisted of peripheral blood. This clonotype was sampled from a man aged 30 to 39 with acute or convalescent COVID-19.

CDR3 region: CASSLRTALNQPQHF. CDR3 DNA: TGCGCCAGCAGCTTGAGGACAGCTTTAAATCAGCCCCAGCATTTT. This chain joins TRBV5-1 and TRBJ1-5, with a weak D call TRBD1 (6 bases). The germline V and J ends were trimmed by 1 base and 4 bases, with 12 bases remaining between them. This CDR3 is 15 amino acids long. The germline V gene has CDR1 SGHRS and CDR2 YFSETQ.